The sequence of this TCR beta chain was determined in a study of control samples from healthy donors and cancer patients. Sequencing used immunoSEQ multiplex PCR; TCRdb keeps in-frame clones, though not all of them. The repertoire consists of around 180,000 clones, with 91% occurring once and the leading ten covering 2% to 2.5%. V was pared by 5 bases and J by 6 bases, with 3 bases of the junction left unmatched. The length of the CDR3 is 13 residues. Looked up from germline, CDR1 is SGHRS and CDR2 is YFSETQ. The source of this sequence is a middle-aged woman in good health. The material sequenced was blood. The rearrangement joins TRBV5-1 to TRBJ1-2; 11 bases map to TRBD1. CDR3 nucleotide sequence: TGCGCCAGCAGGACGGGACAGGGGGATGGCTACACCTTC. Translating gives CASRTGQGDGYTF.